A single sample gave rise to the 11 T cell receptor beta chains below, sequenced in a study of blood T cell repertoires in COVID-19. Clones were read by immunoSEQ multiplex PCR, and TCRdb kept only the in-frame ones, dropping some. The table lists 200,000 or so clones, approximately 85% of them singletons. The specimen sequenced was peripheral blood. The receptors derive from a human donor with active or convalescent COVID-19. The donor label of this sample is uncertain.

This rearrangement joins TRBV12-3 or TRBV12-4 to TRBJ1-1; D gene uncertain. The CDR3 totals 13 residues. V was trimmed by 7 bases and J by 0 bases, leaving 9 bases between them. In DNA form, the CDR3 reads TGTGCCAGCAAGTACGCTATGAACACTGAAGCTTTCTTT. Amino acid sequence: CASKYAMNTEAFF.

This clone was recorded a few times. The rearrangement joins TRBV7-2 to TRBJ1-4; possible D gene TRBD1, 6 bases. In germline, CDR1 is SGHTA, CDR2 FQGNSA. The CDR3 totals 14 residues. Trimming stripped 5 bases from V and 4 bases from J, with 11 bases between. CDR3 amino acids: CASSRGGGNEKLFF. CDR3 DNA sequence: TGTGCCAGCAGCCGGGGGGGCGGTAATGAAAAACTGTTTTTT.

The J gene is TRBJ1-1, the V gene TRBV6-2 or TRBV6-3; D may be TRBD1 (6 bases). The length of the CDR3 is 18 residues. Per the germline V gene, CDR1 is MNHEY and CDR2 is SVGEGT. Trimming stripped 2 bases from V and 0 bases from J, with 19 bases between. In nucleotides, the CDR3 is TGTGCCAGCAGTTACCAGGGGAGTTCGCGGATGATGAACACTGAAGCTTTCTTT. Translation gives CASSYQGSSRMMNTEAFF.

The chain joins TRBV28 to TRBJ1-2; 8 bases are a match to TRBD1. CDR3 length equals 13 residues. Per germline, CDR1 MDHEN and CDR2 SYDVKM. J lost 8 bases, V lost 4 bases, and 6 bases had no gene match. CDR3 sequence: CASSSGGDRGYTF. CDR3 DNA sequence: TGTGCCAGCAGTTCTGGGGGGGACAGGGGCTACACCTTC.

This clone was counted between two and nine times. The chain carries TRBV9 and TRBJ1-5; 8 nucleotides agree with TRBD1. V was clipped by 0 bases and J by 6 bases; unmatched bases: 5. This CDR3 region has 15 residues. The germline V gene has CDR1 SGDLS and CDR2 YYNGEE. CDR3 DNA: TGTGCCAGCAGCGTAGGCGGACAGGGAGGTCAGCCCCAGCATTTT. This translates into CASSVGGQGGQPQHF.

The rearrangement joins TRBV5-4 to TRBJ2-1, with 13 nucleotides matching TRBD2. Germline V CDR1 and CDR2: SGHNT, YYREEE (reference sequence). With 4 bases clipped from V and 12 bases from J, the junction kept 13 bases outside the gene matches. This CDR3 has 16 amino acids. The CDR3 protein is CASSPKTSGGTLAQFF. CDR3 nucleotide sequence: TGTGCCAGCAGCCCCAAGACTAGCGGGGGGACTTTGGCGCAGTTCTTC.

The rearrangement joins TRBV6-5 to TRBJ2-1; 11 bases agree with TRBD2. The CDR3 has 16 amino acids. V lost 1 base, J lost 9 bases, and 8 bases stayed unmatched. From germline, CDR1 is MNHEY and CDR2 SVGAGI. CDR3 sequence: CASSYLAGGPSGEQFF. Written as DNA, the CDR3 is TGTGCCAGCAGTTACTTAGCGGGGGGGCCGAGTGGTGAGCAGTTCTTC.

The chain links TRBV7-2 to TRBJ1-5; TRBD1 might be the D (5 bases). CDR1 and CDR2 (germline): SGHTA, FQGNSA. V was cut by 2 bases and J by 5 bases, with 13 bases left in between. CDR3 size: 15 residues. The chain's CDR3 is CASSLKGAPHQPQHF. The CDR3 DNA reads as TGTGCCAGCAGCTTAAAAGGGGCGCCCCATCAGCCCCAGCATTTT.

This clone was recorded only once. The gene calls are TRBV6-5 and TRBJ1-3, with D possibly matching TRBD1 (5 bases). Germline V CDR1 and CDR2: MNHEY, SVGAGI. V was pared by 2 bases and J by 0 bases, with 11 bases between. The CDR3 has 16 residues. CDR3 sequence (DNA): TGTGCCAGCAGTTACAAGGGGTCCTTCTCTGGAAACACCATATATTTT. This translates into CASSYKGSFSGNTIYF.

The chain recombines TRBV6-2 or TRBV6-3 with TRBJ2-2, with 7 bases identical to TRBD1. The CDR3 contains 16 residues. CDR1 MNHEY and CDR2 SVGEGT come from the germline V gene. Trimming cost V 2 bases and J 5 bases; bases outside gene matches: 8. The CDR3 DNA follows: TGTGCCAGCAGTTACCCTTCGACAGGGCGAACCGGGGAGCTGTTTTTT. Translating it yields CASSYPSTGRTGELFF.

The chain uses TRBV7-2 and TRBJ2-1; 9 bases line up with TRBD2. The CDR3 is 15 amino acids. Looked up from germline, CDR1 is SGHTA and CDR2 is FQGNSA. The J segment lost 4 bases and the V segment lost 1 base, leaving 2 bases of the junction unmatched. CDR3 amino acids: CASSLVSGRYNEQFF. The DNA of the CDR3 is TGTGCCAGCAGCTTAGTTAGCGGGAGATACAATGAGCAGTTCTTC.